The clone carrying this T cell receptor beta chain turned up a few times. The target antigen is unknown. Sequencing used immunoSEQ multiplex PCR; TCRdb keeps in-frame clones, though not all of them. The table records 100,000 to 150,000 clones, approximately 88% of them present only once. The record originates from a study of T cell responses to AZD1222 COVID-19 vaccine. Study findings and constraints: With dominance at 160-218 and 743-854, vaccine-associated CD4 TCRs spanned spike. There were mostly white British donors and more females than males, and clonal diversity was possibly underestimated.

Deletions cut 0 bases from V and 1 base from J, with 10 bases between. Germline assignment: CDR1 SGHRS and CDR2 YFSETQ. The CDR3 sequence is 15 residues long. The material sequenced was peripheral blood, taken on day 0 of MenACWY control vaccination. The V call is TRBV5-1, the J call TRBJ1-1; D unresolved. The origin of this receptor is an adult in good health. For the CDR3, the DNA is TGCGCCAGCAGCTTGGTTGGGGTCGAGAACACTGAAGCTTTCTTT. It translates to CASSLVGVENTEAFF.